This T cell receptor beta chain is drawn from a study of identical twins. Points from the study as a whole: Analyses based on zero insertions could be partly confounded by invariant MAIT and iNKT cells. Donors were not followed over many years; analysis was cross-sectional.

The germline gives CDR1 LGHNA, CDR2 YNFKEQ. The CDR3 covers 15 residues. The V gene lost 0 bases and the J gene lost 2 bases, with 9 bases spanning the gap. This clonotype was picked up a small number of times. Its specificity is unknown. Template switching introduced a universal primer site, and the cDNA bore unique molecular identifiers. TCRdb analysed the 5' RACE reads with MiXCR anew, one entry per CDR3 protein. The sample includes 300,000 to 400,000 distinct CDR3 sequences, roughly 9% of them seen just once. Every donor was a healthy Caucasian. What was sequenced was naive T cells sorted from blood. This clonotype was obtained from a woman between 45 and 65 years old in good health. The V gene is TRBV4-2, the J gene TRBJ2-3; D possibly corresponds to TRBD1 (6 bases). CDR3 in amino acids: CASSQEGQTTDTQYF. In nucleotides, the CDR3 is TGTGCCAGCAGCCAAGAGGGACAAACCACAGATACGCAGTATTTT.